This T cell receptor (beta chain) was captured in a study of T-cell reconstitution after alpha-beta-depleted transplantation in children. The V and J ends lost 5 bases and 7 bases, in that order; junction bases with no gene match: 9. The CDR3 sequence is 15 residues long. General study results and limits: Several patients had high TCRbeta diversity at day 60; it came from surviving recipient T cells and thymic progenitors.

TCRbeta library preparation incorporated unique molecular identifiers. TCRdb re-called the PCR reads through MiXCR, storing one row per CDR3 protein. Here the sample spans hundreds of thousands of distinct CDR3 sequences, roughly 9.1% being singletons. This clonotype was seen repeatedly, ten times or more. The antigen is unknown. This chain connects TRBV12-3 or TRBV12-4 to TRBJ2-1; TRBD2 agrees at 9 bases. The receptor was isolated from a boy younger than two with acute myeloid leukemia, due to receive a stem cell transplant. The starting material was PBMCs, obtained before TCRalphabeta/CD19-depleted stem cell transplant. This CDR3 is CASSGGTSFRNEQFF. CDR3 in DNA: TGTGCCAGCAGTGGAGGGACTAGCTTCCGGAATGAGCAGTTCTTC.